One sample yielded the 16 T cell receptor beta chains listed below, sequenced in a study of blood T cell repertoires in COVID-19. Data came from immunoSEQ multiplex PCR; TCRdb stores just in-frame clones and leaves some out. The repertoire holds roughly 260,000 clones, with roughly four fifths as singletons. Input material: peripheral blood. The origin of the receptors is an older woman with acute or convalescent COVID-19.

The genes are TRBV7-2 and TRBJ1-5; 10 nucleotides match TRBD1. The germline CDR1 and CDR2 sequences are SGHTA and FQGNSA. The CDR3 is 15 amino acids. V gave up 3 bases and J gave up 5 bases; unmatched junction bases: 4. Here the CDR3 reads CASSLTTGGYQPQHF. CDR3 coding DNA: TGTGCCAGCAGCTTGACGACAGGGGGCTATCAGCCCCAGCATTTT.

V gene TRBV6-1 combines with J gene TRBJ2-1; D gene uncertain. Germline V CDR1 and CDR2: MNHNS, SASEGT. The CDR3 consists of 15 residues. V was pared by 3 bases and J by 0 bases, with 9 bases between. CDR3 sequence: CASSERISSYNEQFF. DNA for the CDR3: TGTGCCAGCAGTGAGCGGATTAGCTCCTACAATGAGCAGTTCTTC.

The chain combines TRBV7-8 with TRBJ2-3, with D tentatively TRBD1 (7 bases). CDR1 is SGHVS, CDR2 FQNEAQ, per germline. V gave up 1 base and J gave up 2 bases, with 13 bases separating them. The CDR3 spans 16 residues. The CDR3 DNA is TGTGCCAGCAGCTTAGGGCAGGGGGGCCACACAGATACGCAGTATTTT. Translated, it gives CASSLGQGGHTDTQYF.

In its sample, this clone was seen a few times. This chain joins TRBV7-2 and TRBJ2-1; 10 bases are a match to TRBD1. CDR1 is SGHTA and CDR2 is FQGNSA in the germline V gene. V lost 0 bases and J lost 6; bases outside the gene matches: 2. The CDR3 has 15 amino acids. CDR3 DNA sequence: TGTGCCAGCAGCTTAGCCGGGACAGGGGCCAATGAGCAGTTCTTC. Translating gives CASSLAGTGANEQFF.

The V gene is TRBV5-1, the J gene TRBJ2-2; D may be TRBD1 (6 bases). The germline V gene has CDR1 SGHRS and CDR2 YFSETQ. The CDR3 length is 15 residues. Trimming left V 4 bases short and J 1 base short, with 11 bases between. The CDR3: CASSIWTVNTGELFF. CDR3 nucleotide sequence: TGCGCCAGCAGCATCTGGACAGTGAACACCGGGGAGCTGTTTTTT.

This clone was picked up a small number of times. The chain uses TRBV15 and TRBJ1-2; 8 bases align to TRBD1. Looked up from germline, CDR1 is LNHNV and CDR2 is YYDKDF (reference sequence). This CDR3 region has 12 residues. V lost 5 bases, J lost 7 bases, and 3 bases stayed unmatched. The CDR3 region has the DNA TGTGCCACCAGCCCCGACAGGGGTGGCTACACCTTC. Its translation is CATSPDRGGYTF.

As regards this clone: The germline gene is not matched at one end of the junction; a read error may be the cause. This rearrangement joins TRBV7-9 to TRBJ1-2; D gene uncertain. This CDR3 comprises 17 residues. The germline gives CDR1 SEHNR, CDR2 FQNEAQ (reference sequence). CDR3 sequence reads: CASSRRREADGNYDYTF. Written as DNA, the CDR3 is TGTGCCAGCAGCAGGCGAAGGGAGGCGGATGGAAACTATGACTACACCTTC.

The CDR3 protein is CASSLRGTGARLSGNTIYF. The CDR3 nucleotides are TGTGCCAGCAGTTTACGAGGGACTGGGGCAAGACTCTCTGGAAACACCATATATTTT. V and J are TRBV28 and TRBJ1-3, with D perhaps matching TRBD1 (5 bases). The germline V and J ends were trimmed by 2 bases and 0 bases, with 20 bases remaining between them. Looked up from germline, CDR1 is MDHEN and CDR2 is SYDVKM. The CDR3 has 19 residues.

The chain has TRBV19 and TRBJ1-1; 9 bases match TRBD1. The CDR3 consists of 15 residues. The V gene end was trimmed by 5 bases and the J gene end by 4 bases; junction bases not matched to a gene: 8. Germline CDR1 is LNHDA and CDR2 is SQIVND (reference sequence). CDR3 in amino acids: CASSVLQGAATEAFF. DNA for the CDR3: TGTGCCAGTAGTGTTCTACAGGGGGCGGCCACTGAAGCTTTCTTT.

J is TRBJ2-5 and V is TRBV12-5; 8 bases agree with TRBD1. Germline V gives CDR1 LGHNT, CDR2 FRNRAP. The junction had 8 bases not matched to a gene; V was cut back by 6 bases and J by 2 bases. This CDR3 is built from 15 residues. The DNA of the CDR3 is TGTGCTAGTGGACCCGGGACAGGACGTCAAGAGACCCAGTACTTC. Amino acid sequence: CASGPGTGRQETQYF.

The V and J genes are TRBV5-6 and TRBJ1-2; a weak D match, TRBD1 (5 bases). Germline-derived CDR1 and CDR2 are SGHDT and YYEEEE. V lost 0 bases, J lost 4 bases, and 7 bases lay in between. The CDR3 extends over 13 amino acids. The CDR3 loop reads CASSLVDSYGYTF. CDR3 bases: TGTGCCAGCAGCTTGGTAGACAGCTATGGCTACACCTTC. Full variable domain (missing parts from reference TRBV5-6 and TRBJ1-2): DAGVTQSPTHLIKTRGQQVTLRCSPKSGHDTVSWYQQALGQGPQFIFQYYEEEERQRGNFPDRFSGHQFPNYSSELNVNALLLGDSALYLCASSLVDSYGYTFGSGTRLTVV.

This chain links TRBV6-5 with TRBJ1-3; TRBD1 matches 8 bases. Trimming cost V 2 bases and J 0 bases; bases outside gene matches: 3. This CDR3 has 16 residues. The germline V gene has CDR1 MNHEY and CDR2 SVGAGI. CDR3 nucleotides: TGTGCCAGCAGTTACGGGACAGGTTCCTCTGGAAACACCATATATTTT. Its translation is CASSYGTGSSGNTIYF.

This rearrangement joins TRBV7-9 to TRBJ1-1; maybe TRBD1 (5 bases). V lost 2 bases to trimming and J lost 4 bases, with 14 bases between them. The CDR3 runs 15 residues. Germline CDR1 is SEHNR and CDR2 is FQNEAQ (reference sequence). The CDR3 reads CASSLRGVRGTEAFF. CDR3 bases: TGTGCCAGCAGCTTACGGGGGGTACGAGGCACTGAAGCTTTCTTT.

The rearrangement uses TRBV4-3 and TRBJ2-5; 9 nucleotides align to TRBD2. This CDR3 is 15 amino acids long. V was pared by 0 bases and J by 6 bases, with 5 bases of the junction left unmatched. Germline V gene lookup returns CDR1 LGHNA and CDR2 YSLEER. The CDR3 spells CASSQDGSGGKTQYF. The CDR3 nucleotides are TGCGCCAGCAGCCAAGATGGTAGCGGGGGTAAGACCCAGTACTTC.

The chain is built from TRBV6-5 and TRBJ2-5, with D perhaps TRBD2 (5 bases). Germline V CDR1 and CDR2: MNHEY, SVGAGI. V lost 6 bases and J 3 bases, leaving 17 bases between the germline ends. The CDR3 consists of 15 residues. The CDR3 nucleotides read TGTGCCAGCAGACGACCGGGATCGAAAGAAGAGACCCAGTACTTC. It translates to CASRRPGSKEETQYF.

V gene TRBV19 combines with J gene TRBJ1-1, with TRBD1 matching over 7 bases. V gave up 5 bases and J gave up 11 bases; unmatched junction bases: 23. In germline, CDR1 is LNHDA, CDR2 SQIVND (reference sequence). The CDR3 runs to 17 residues. The CDR3 sequence: CASSGTRQGLSTPIAFF. In DNA, the CDR3 is TGTGCCAGTAGTGGGACAAGACAGGGCCTCTCTACCCCGATTGCTTTCTTT. Using reference TRBV19 and TRBJ1-1 for the parts outside the CDR3, the full variable domain is DGGITQSPKYLFRKEGQNVTLSCEQNLNHDAMYWYRQDPGQGLRLIYYSQIVNDFQKGDIAEGYSVSREKKESFPLTVTSAQKNPTAFYLCASSGTRQGLSTPIAFFGQGTRLTVV.